Sequencing of this T cell receptor (beta chain) was carried out in a study of cytomegalovirus exposure and HLA in healthy donors. Vbeta (60) and Jbeta (13) primers were used in the PCR. Sequenced by immunoSEQ multiplex PCR; TCRdb stores in-frame clones only, minus some. The sample has 95,000 to 150,000 clones, roughly 80% seen once. The sequence was collected from a man aged 25 to 40 in good health and CMV-seronegative. Source material: PBMCs.

CDR3 nucleotides: TGTGCCAGCAGTCCACAGGGGGCGGGAGGAAACACCATATATTTT. Protein: CASSPQGAGGNTIYF. The chain uses TRBV28 and TRBJ1-3; TRBD1 aligns across 9 bases. The V gene's germline CDR1 is MDHEN and CDR2 SYDVKM. CDR3 length: 15 residues. V shed 5 bases, J shed 4 bases, and the junction held 6 bases outside the gene matches. The variable domain in full, with the rest retrieved from reference TRBV28 and TRBJ1-3, is DVKVTQSSRYLVKRTGEKVFLECVQDMDHENMFWYRQDPGLGLRLIYFSYDVKMKEKGDIPEGYSVSREKKERFSLILESASTNQTSMYLCASSPQGAGGNTIYFGEGSWLTVV.